One sample yielded the 24 T cell receptor beta chains listed below, sequenced in a study of beta chain features in type 1 diabetes (dated by TCRdb to 2017 to 2018). On the study overall, not on this receptor specifically: A moderate but significant shortening of TCRB CDR3 length was observed in type 1 diabetes patients in all four CD4+ subsets.

Library preparation used the immunoSEQ multiplex PCR assay. The High Capacity cDNA Reverse Transcription Kit was used to reverse transcribe all of the isolated RNA, meaning that expressed TCRB transcripts were what got sequenced. In TCRdb, the immuneACCESS table is reduced to in-frame sequences with V and J assigned. These tables do not hold every clone; where another copy was compared, an unresolved V gene accounts for under half, and the others remain unexplained. Within this sample are more than 250,000 clones, with less than 30% of them counted one time only. The biggest ten clones account for around 0.013% of the sample. The antigens of these receptors remain unknown. Material: naive CD4+ T cells from blood. The cell subset or site label here, explained by the study, means: true naive CD4+ T cells. Receptor source: a woman aged 25 to 39 with type 1 diabetes.

The chain recombines TRBV11-3 with TRBJ2-1, with 8 bases identical to TRBD1. This CDR3 region has 14 residues. The V and J ends lost 1 base and 8 bases, in that order; junction bases with no gene match: 4. The germline gives CDR1 SGHNT, CDR2 YENEEA. CDR3 amino acids: CASSLGTGIDEQFF. The CDR3 bases are TGTGCCAGCAGCTTAGGGACAGGGATCGATGAGCAGTTCTTC.

The chain has TRBV28 and TRBJ2-1; TRBD2 aligns across 10 bases. CDR1 is MDHEN and CDR2 is SYDVKM in the germline V gene. V trimming: 10 bases; J trimming: 5 bases; junction bases outside the gene matches: 5. This CDR3 spans 13 amino acids. Here the CDR3 reads CATQLAGNNEQFF. The DNA of the CDR3 is TGTGCCACTCAACTAGCGGGAAACAATGAGCAGTTCTTC.

This clone was seen a few times. The genes are TRBV30 and TRBJ2-6; 8 nucleotides align to TRBD1. V gave up 8 bases and J gave up 2 bases; unmatched junction bases: 5. The CDR3 has 14 residues. Germline assignment: CDR1 GTSNPN and CDR2 SVGIG (reference sequence). The CDR3 coding sequence is TGTGCCCGACGGACAGGGCCTGGGGCCAACGTCCTGACTTTC. Amino acids: CARRTGPGANVLTF.

The chain has TRBV5-1 and TRBJ2-1; TRBD2 is a possible D gene (6 bases). V was clipped by 0 bases and J by 9 bases, with 13 bases between them. The CDR3 runs to 14 residues. CDR1 is SGHRS and CDR2 is YFSETQ in the germline V gene. As DNA, the CDR3 is TGCGCCAGCAGCTTGGAGAGGTCGCGGGGTGAGCAGTTCTTC. Protein product: CASSLERSRGEQFF.

The rearrangement joins TRBV9 to TRBJ2-7, with TRBD2 matching over 9 bases. Trimming removed 4 bases from V and 4 bases from J; junction bases left unmatched: 6. This CDR3 spans 14 amino acids. CDR1 is SGDLS, CDR2 YYNGEE, per germline. The CDR3 nucleotides are TGTGCCAGCAGCCCGACTAGCGGATATTACGAGCAGTACTTC. Translating gives CASSPTSGYYEQYF. Based on the CDR3 plus reference TRBV9 and TRBJ2-7, the full variable domain is DSGVTQTPKHLITATGQRVTLRCSPRSGDLSVYWYQQSLDQGLQFLIQYYNGEERAKGNILERFSAQQFPDLHSELNLSSLELGDSALYFCASSPTSGYYEQYFGPGTRLTVT.

This clone was found once. This chain joins TRBV5-1 and TRBJ2-3, with 12 bases aligning to TRBD2. Looked up from germline, CDR1 is SGHRS and CDR2 is YFSETQ. V was pared by 0 bases and J by 6 bases, with 5 bases of the junction left unmatched. The CDR3 runs to 16 residues. The chain's CDR3 is CASSLALAGGLDTQYF. In nucleotides, the CDR3 is TGCGCCAGCAGCTTGGCGCTAGCGGGAGGGCTGGATACGCAGTATTTT.

This clone was detected a few times. The rearrangement uses TRBV19 and TRBJ2-1, with D unresolved. The germline V gene encodes CDR1 LNHDA and CDR2 SQIVND (reference sequence). V lost 7 bases and J lost 0, with 16 bases in between. The CDR3 spans 16 residues. The CDR3 bases are TGTGCCAGTACCCCGATCGTCCGCAGCTCCTACAATGAGCAGTTCTTC. Residues: CASTPIVRSSYNEQFF. Looking up the rest from reference TRBV19 and TRBJ2-1 gives the full variable domain: DGGITQSPKYLFRKEGQNVTLSCEQNLNHDAMYWYRQDPGQGLRLIYYSQIVNDFQKGDIAEGYSVSREKKESFPLTVTSAQKNPTAFYLCASTPIVRSSYNEQFFGPGTRLTVL.

The J gene is TRBJ2-1, the V gene TRBV11-2; no firm D call. The V gene's germline CDR1 is SGHAT and CDR2 FQNNGV. With 5 bases removed from V and 12 bases from J, the gap between germline ends came to 8 bases. This CDR3 region has 10 residues. The CDR3 is CASSLVRQFF. The CDR3 region has the DNA TGTGCCAGCAGCCTTGTTAGGCAGTTCTTC.

This clone has only a few counts. This chain uses TRBV7-2 with TRBJ2-1, with 8 bases matching TRBD1. The germline CDR1 and CDR2 sequences are SGHTA and FQGNSA. With V trimmed by 3 bases and J by 6 bases, 7 bases remained unmatched. The CDR3 consists of 15 residues. CDR3 sequence: CASSFGQGGFNEQFF. CDR3 nucleotide sequence: TGTGCCAGCAGCTTTGGACAGGGTGGTTTCAATGAGCAGTTCTTC.

This chain joins TRBV7-3 and TRBJ2-1, with D uncertain. Germline V gives CDR1 SGHTA, CDR2 FQGTGA. The CDR3 loop spans 13 amino acids. V was clipped by 0 bases and J by 10 bases, with 10 bases between them. CDR3 residues: CASSLTLQREQFF. Written as DNA, the CDR3 is TGTGCCAGCAGCTTAACCTTGCAGAGGGAGCAGTTCTTC.

The chain recombines TRBV7-2 with TRBJ2-7; 9 bases are a match to TRBD1. In germline, CDR1 is SGHTA, CDR2 FQGNSA. The CDR3 length is 16 residues. J lost 4 bases, V lost 0 bases, and 7 bases had no gene match. CDR3 bases: TGTGCCAGCAGCTTAGCGAGTGGGACAGGGCTTTACGAGCAGTACTTC. Encoded protein: CASSLASGTGLYEQYF.

V gene TRBV28 combines with J gene TRBJ1-2; D perhaps matches TRBD1 (5 bases). This CDR3 comprises 13 residues. The germline V gene encodes CDR1 MDHEN and CDR2 SYDVKM. The V gene lost 5 bases and the J gene lost 7 bases, with 14 bases spanning the gap. The chain's CDR3 is CASSKTGLGGYTF. In DNA form, the CDR3 reads TGTGCCAGCAGTAAAACAGGTCTAGGTGGCTACACCTTC.

This rearrangement joins TRBV5-1 to TRBJ2-3; a weak D match, TRBD2 (6 bases). Trimming pared 3 bases from V and 2 bases from J, leaving 19 bases between. Germline assignment: CDR1 SGHRS and CDR2 YFSETQ. The CDR3 runs 17 residues. CDR3: CASSSASDALATDTQYF. DNA for the CDR3: TGCGCCAGCAGCTCGGCTAGCGACGCTCTAGCCACAGATACGCAGTATTTT.

V and J are TRBV28 and TRBJ1-2; 9 bases map to TRBD1. V lost 6 bases, J lost 6 bases, and 8 bases stayed unmatched. Germline V gene data show CDR1 as MDHEN and CDR2 as SYDVKM. The CDR3 is 14 amino acids. CDR3 sequence (DNA): TGTGCCAGCAGACAGGGGACAGGGACGGATGGCTACACCTTC. Translated, it gives CASRQGTGTDGYTF.

The chain uses TRBV30 and TRBJ2-1, with 13 bases fitting TRBD2. Germline assignment: CDR1 GTSNPN and CDR2 SVGIG (reference sequence). The CDR3 is 15 residues long. V trimming: 2 bases; J trimming: 8 bases; junction bases outside the gene matches: 6. CDR3 bases: TGTGCCTGGAGTTGGACTAGCGGGAGCTCGCATGAGCAGTTCTTC. This sequence encodes CAWSWTSGSSHEQFF.

This clone appeared a few times. This rearrangement joins TRBV7-2 to TRBJ1-2; maybe TRBD1 (6 bases). V dropped 3 bases and J dropped 8 bases, with 19 bases sitting between them. The germline V gene has CDR1 SGHTA and CDR2 FQGNSA. CDR3 length equals 15 residues. In DNA, the CDR3 is TGTGCCAGCAGCTTGGGACCTAACAGGGCACGCGGCTACACCTTC. Translated: CASSLGPNRARGYTF.

This clone was observed a few times. This chain links TRBV9 with TRBJ1-1; 7 nucleotides align to TRBD1. From germline, CDR1 is SGDLS and CDR2 YYNGEE. With 4 bases clipped from V and 1 base from J, the junction kept 4 bases outside the gene matches. The CDR3 is 14 amino acids. Here the CDR3 DNA reads TGTGCCAGCAGCCTCCGACAGGGGAACACTGAAGCTTTCTTT. As protein: CASSLRQGNTEAFF.

This chain uses TRBV7-9 with TRBJ2-3; tentatively, D is TRBD2 (6 bases). V dropped 7 bases and J dropped 2 bases, with 13 bases sitting between them. The CDR3 is made up of 14 amino acids. Germline lookup yields CDR1 SEHNR and CDR2 FQNEAQ (reference sequence). CDR3 nucleotides: TGTGCCAGCAACCCCCGGGACTCCACAGATACGCAGTATTTT. It encodes CASNPRDSTDTQYF. Filled out from reference TRBV7-9 and TRBJ2-3, the complete variable domain reads DTGVSQNPRHKITKRGQNVTFRCDPISEHNRLYWYRQTLGQGPEFLTYFQNEAQLEKSRLLSDRFSAERPKGSFSTLEIQRTEQGDSAMYLCASNPRDSTDTQYFGPGTRLTVL.

CDR3 sequence (DNA): TGTGCCAGCAGCAACGGGGAAAGAGGGTTCGAGCAGTACTTC. Amino acid sequence: CASSNGERGFEQYF. This sequence joins TRBV6-5 and TRBJ2-7; perhaps TRBD2 as D (5 bases). Looked up from germline, CDR1 is MNHEY and CDR2 is SVGAGI. Trimming took off 6 bases at V and 6 bases at J, with 18 bases between the two ends. The CDR3 loop spans 14 amino acids.

The rearrangement uses TRBV7-9 and TRBJ1-4; tentative D call: TRBD1 (5 bases). Between the trimmed V and J ends, which lost 4 bases and 6 bases, there was a span of 18 bases. This CDR3 is built from 16 residues. Germline V gene sequence: CDR1 SEHNR, CDR2 FQNEAQ (reference sequence). CDR3 in DNA: TGTGCCAGCAGCTGGGACTCCCGCAACTACTATGAAAAACTGTTTTTT. This codes for CASSWDSRNYYEKLFF.

The chain couples TRBV10-3 to TRBJ2-7, with a tentative D call TRBD2 (5 bases). This CDR3 is built from 15 residues. Trimming shortened V by 7 bases and J by 6 bases, and 22 bases separated the two germline ends. Germline V gene data show CDR1 as ENHRY and CDR2 as SYGVKD. Written as DNA, the CDR3 is TGTGCCATCAAGTTTTCGGGATCGGCCGAGGGCGAGCAGTACTTC. It specifies CAIKFSGSAEGEQYF.

This clone has only one observation. Distinct nucleotide sequences in the sample also encode this CDR3. The V and J genes are TRBV9 and TRBJ2-6; D possibly corresponds to TRBD1 (5 bases). There are 15 residues in the CDR3. V lost 1 base and J 4 bases, leaving 9 bases between the germline ends. Germline CDR1 reads SGDLS; CDR2 reads YYNGEE. The CDR3 bases are TGTGCCAGCAGCGTAAGGGGTTCAGGGGCCAACGTCCTGACTTTC. Encoded protein: CASSVRGSGANVLTF.

To note about this clone: Other DNA sequences in this sample translate to the same CDR3. This chain connects TRBV5-1 to TRBJ2-7; D is possibly TRBD1 (5 bases). The CDR3 has 13 amino acids. Germline V gene data show CDR1 as SGHRS and CDR2 as YFSETQ. Deletions cut 0 bases from V and 2 bases from J, with 6 bases between. The DNA of the CDR3 is TGCGCCAGCAGCTTGGAAGGGGCCTACGAGCAGTACTTC. Its protein is CASSLEGAYEQYF.

This clone has a handful of counts. The rearrangement links TRBV30 to TRBJ1-3; 7 bases agree with TRBD1. The CDR3 is 15 residues long. Germline CDR1 GTSNPN, CDR2 SVGIG (reference sequence). The V gene end was trimmed by 1 base and the J gene end by 0 bases; junction bases not matched to a gene: 3. Here the CDR3 DNA reads TGTGCCTGGAGTGACCGACAGGGCTCTGGAAACACCATATATTTT. Its protein product is CAWSDRQGSGNTIYF.